These T cell receptor beta chains were read from a single sample in a study of T cell responses to AZD1222 COVID-19 vaccine. The repertoire was sequenced with immunoSEQ multiplex PCR; TCRdb's copy has only in-frame clones and lacks some. This sample yields about 56,000 clones, of which 75% to 90% are seen a single time; about 14% belongs to the top ten. The input for sequencing was peripheral blood, taken on day 0 of AZD1222 vaccination. The source is an adult in good health. Both conserved end residues are part of each CDR3. The order of the fields is CDR3 protein, CDR3 DNA, clone size, D gene, V gene, J gene. A D gene is named only where the DNA matches it firmly. Rows may omit the clone size; those that give it use once, few, many or a size class.

CAISESREDTQYF	TGTGCCATCAGTGAGTCTCGAGAAGATACGCAGTATTTT	-	-	TRBV10-3	TRBJ2-3
CASTAPSTGELFF	TGTGCCAGCACCGCCCCCAGCACCGGGGAGCTGTTTTTT	-	-	TRBV7-9	TRBJ2-2
CASSQFGEKLFF	TGTGCCAGCAGCCAATTTGGTGAAAAACTGTTTTTT	-	-	TRBV5-4	TRBJ1-4
CASLAMGNEKLFF	TGTGCCAGCCTCGCAATGGGGAATGAAAAACTGTTTTTT	-	-	TRBV6-6	TRBJ1-4
CASRGQGRTEAFF	TGTGCCAGCAGGGGACAGGGGAGGACTGAAGCTTTCTTT	-	TRBD1	TRBV2	TRBJ1-1
CASSFRRAPNEQFF	TGTGCCAGCAGCTTTAGGCGGGCACCCAATGAGCAGTTCTTC	once	-	TRBV7-2	TRBJ2-1
CASSLVPDLSPLHF	TGCGCCAGCAGCTTGGTACCAGACCTCTCACCCCTCCACTTT	-	-	TRBV5-1	TRBJ1-6
CASSLRPPRGAFF	TGTGCCAGCAGCCTAAGACCCCCGAGGGGAGCTTTCTTT	once	-	TRBV13	TRBJ1-1
CASSLEVGSGEQYF	TGTGCCAGCAGCTTAGAGGTTGGAAGTGGCGAGCAGTACTTC	-	-	TRBV11-2	TRBJ2-7
CASSYRLTEAFF	TGTGCCAGCAGCTACAGACTCACTGAAGCTTTCTTT	few	-	TRBV28	TRBJ1-1
CASTGTGIEQYF	TGTGCCAGTACCGGGACAGGCATCGAGCAGTACTTC	-	TRBD1	TRBV19	TRBJ2-7
CAWSVGQGQPQHF	TGTGCCTGGAGTGTTGGCCAGGGTCAGCCCCAGCATTTT	-	-	TRBV30	TRBJ1-5
CASSLLRVADTQYF	TGTGCCAGCAGCCTATTACGGGTTGCAGATACGCAGTATTTT	once	-	TRBV6-2/TRBV6-3	TRBJ2-3